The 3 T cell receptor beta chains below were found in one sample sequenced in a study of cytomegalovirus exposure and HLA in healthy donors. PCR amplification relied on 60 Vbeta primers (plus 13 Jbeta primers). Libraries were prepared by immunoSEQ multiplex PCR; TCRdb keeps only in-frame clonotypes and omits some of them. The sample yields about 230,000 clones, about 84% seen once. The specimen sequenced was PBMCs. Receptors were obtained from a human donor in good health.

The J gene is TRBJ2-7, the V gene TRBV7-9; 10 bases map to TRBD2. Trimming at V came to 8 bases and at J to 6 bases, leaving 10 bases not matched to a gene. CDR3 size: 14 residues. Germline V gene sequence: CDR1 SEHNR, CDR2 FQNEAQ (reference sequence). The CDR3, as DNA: TGTGCCAGCCAACCAGGGACTAGCGACGCCGAGCAGTACTTC. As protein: CASQPGTSDAEQYF.

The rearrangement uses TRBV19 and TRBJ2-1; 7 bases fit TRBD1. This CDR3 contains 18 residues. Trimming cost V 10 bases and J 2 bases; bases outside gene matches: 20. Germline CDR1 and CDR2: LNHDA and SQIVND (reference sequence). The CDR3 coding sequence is TGTGCCAATCCTAGGGGGCGCGGGCGAGACAAGACCTACAATGAGCAGTTCTTC. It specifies CANPRGRGRDKTYNEQFF.

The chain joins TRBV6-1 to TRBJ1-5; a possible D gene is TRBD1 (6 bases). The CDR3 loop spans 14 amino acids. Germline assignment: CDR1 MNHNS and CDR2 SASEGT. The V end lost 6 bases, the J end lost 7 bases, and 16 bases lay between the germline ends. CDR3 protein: CASRGTQGRQPQHF. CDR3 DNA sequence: TGTGCCAGCAGGGGGACACAGGGCCGGCAGCCCCAGCATTTT.